A selection of T cell receptor beta chains follows, all from one sample in a study of CD8+CD57+ T cells in acquired aplastic anemia. TCRdb reanalysed the reads using MiXCR and keeps one entry per CDR3 protein. The sample yields a few hundred thousand distinct CDR3 sequences, 65% to 80% seen once. Sequencing was performed on sorted CD4+, CD8+, or CD8+CD57+ T cells (not recorded which) from PBMCs. The receptors originated from a human donor in good health, serving as a control. Both conserved end residues are part of each CDR3. Each record gives: clone size, J gene, D gene, V gene, CDR3 protein, CDR3 DNA. D genes are given only for firm matches. Clone size is not always given. Where it is, it says once, few, many or a class for expanded clones.

>-|TRBJ1-1|-|TRBV10-3
CAISAPEMNTEAFF
TGTGCCATCAGCGCACCCGAGATGAACACTGAAGCTTTCTTT
>-|TRBJ1-5|-|TRBV19
CASGGAGNQPQHF
TGTGCCAGCGGGGGGGCCGGCAATCAGCCCCAGCATTTT
>-|TRBJ2-7|-|TRBV10-1
CASSIGAEWYEQYF
TGTGCCAGTAGTATAGGTGCGGAGTGGTACGAGCAGTACTTC
>many|TRBJ2-1|TRBD2|TRBV6-1
CASSPGTSGVNEQFF
TGTGCCAGCAGCCCTGGGACTAGCGGGGTCAATGAGCAGTTCTTC
>-|TRBJ1-3|-|TRBV5-1
CASSSGAYEHIYF
TGCGCCAGCAGCTCAGGGGCTTACGAGCACATATATTTT
>-|TRBJ2-7|-|TRBV7-2
CASSLDTLCCAEHF
TGTGCCAGCAGCTTAGACACACTTTGTTGCGCCGAGCACTTC
>many|TRBJ2-3|-|TRBV29-1
CSVEGLTDTQYF
TGCAGCGTTGAGGGGCTTACTGATACGCAGTATTTT
>-|TRBJ1-5|-|TRBV12-3/TRBV12-4
CASSLVAGQPQHF
TGTGCCAGCAGTTTAGTGGCAGGGCAGCCCCAGCATTTT
>-|TRBJ1-2|-|TRBV19
CASSSTWITGGYTF
TGTGCCAGCAGTTCGACGTGGATAACGGGTGGCTACACCTTC
>many|TRBJ2-1|-|TRBV20-1
CSARRTVPYNEQFF
TGCAGTGCTAGGAGGACAGTCCCCTACAATGAGCAGTTCTTC
>-|TRBJ2-7|-|TRBV2
CASSLWGDEQYF
TGTGCCAGCAGCCTTTGGGGAGACGAGCAGTACTTC
>-|TRBJ2-1|TRBD1|TRBV29-1
CSVGQGSYNEQFF
TGCAGCGTCGGACAGGGGTCCTACAATGAGCAGTTCTTC
>many|TRBJ1-6|TRBD1|TRBV30
CAWSGRGQGGSPLHF
TGTGCCTGGTCTGGAAGGGGACAGGGAGGTTCACCCCTCCACTTT
>-|TRBJ2-7|TRBD1|TRBV9
CASSLTGTGTVNYF
TGTGCCAGCAGCCTAACCGGGACAGGGACCGTGAACTACTTC
>many|TRBJ1-1|-|TRBV11-2
CASSLVGQAEAFF
TGTGCCAGCAGCTTAGTTGGGCAAGCAGAAGCTTTCTTT
>-|TRBJ1-6|-|TRBV9
CASSAGGWYNSPLHF
TGTGCCAGCAGCGCCGGGGGATGGTACAATTCACCCCTCCACTTT